This note documents a single T cell receptor (beta chain) sequence. Its antigen is still unknown. Trimming stripped 3 bases from V and 4 bases from J, with 16 bases between. CDR3 length: 15 residues. Germline-derived CDR1 and CDR2 are SGHVS and FQNEAQ. The record originates from a study of T-cell reconstitution after alpha-beta-depleted transplantation in children. Unique molecular identifiers were incorporated when the TCRbeta library was constructed. TCRdb itself ran the PCR reads through MiXCR, one entry per CDR3 protein. The repertoire consists of some 6,700 distinct CDR3 sequences, with around 16% occurring once and the leading ten covering roughly 15%. Study-level results: For some patients, TCRbeta diversity was high at day 60 because of recipient T cells and thymic progenitors that survived. Expanded graft clones, several hundred of them, were reportedly the source of alpha-beta T cells about two months after transplant. Newly produced T cells mostly accounted for T-cell counts and diversity one year post-transplant.

The TCR originated in a boy between 2 and 10 years old with acute lymphoblastic leukemia, due to receive a stem cell transplant. The V gene is TRBV7-8, the J gene TRBJ2-7; tentative D call: TRBD1 (6 bases). The source material was PBMCs, sampled before TCRalphabeta/CD19-depleted stem cell transplant. For the CDR3, the DNA is TGTGCCAGCAGCTTCGGACAGCCGGGTTTGTACGAGCAGTACTTC. This sequence encodes CASSFGQPGLYEQYF.